This T cell receptor beta chain was profiled in a study of cytomegalovirus exposure and HLA in healthy donors. J was trimmed by 5 bases and V by 5 bases; bases with no gene match: 12. There are 18 residues in the CDR3. Germline V gene data show CDR1 as SGHAT and CDR2 as FQNNGV. Findings and caveats of the study: CMV serostatus was the only recorded immune exposure for donors.

This clone was detected only once. Antigen unknown. The study ran its PCR with 60 Vbeta and 13 Jbeta primers. Only in-frame clones appear in the TCRdb table, and some are missing; sequencing was by immunoSEQ multiplex PCR. The sample consists of roughly 100,000 clones, 75% of them appearing once. The sequenced sample consisted of PBMCs. The chain links TRBV11-2 to TRBJ2-7; 16 nucleotides agree with TRBD2. This receptor was obtained from a male donor in good health and CMV-seropositive. The CDR3 loop is CASSLRLGTSGGDDEQYF. In DNA form, the CDR3 reads TGTGCCAGCAGCCTCAGATTGGGGACTAGCGGGGGGGATGACGAGCAGTACTTC.